This TCR beta chain was documented in a study of blood T cell repertoires in COVID-19. Germline lookup yields CDR1 MNHEY and CDR2 SVGAGI. With 5 bases removed from V and 8 bases from J, the gap between germline ends came to 15 bases. The length of the CDR3 is 13 residues. Measured with immunoSEQ multiplex PCR; TCRdb has only the in-frame clones, and not every one. The sample consists of just under 350,000 clones, around 90% of them appearing once. The V gene is TRBV6-5, the J gene TRBJ1-2; TRBD1 is a possible D gene (5 bases). The TCR was taken from a woman aged 18-29 years who had recovered from COVID-19. Sequencing was done on a sample of peripheral blood. The CDR3 is CASSLGGARGYTF. The CDR3 nucleotides read TGTGCCAGCAGTCTCGGCGGGGCGAGAGGCTACACCTTC.